This TCR beta chain stems from a study of CD8 T cells in ankylosing spondylitis. This clonotype was seen a few times. Its antigen is unknown. TCRdb ran MiXCR on the 5' RACE reads and lists one entry per CDR3 protein. The sample contains roughly 180,000 distinct CDR3 sequences, about 13% of which appear only once. Points from the study as a whole: Significant enrichment of disease-linked clones was reported in matched ankylosing spondylitis synovial fluid.

Sequenced input: blood, either unsorted or a sorted T cell fraction (not recorded which). The sequence was collected from a male donor with ankylosing spondylitis or in good health (not recorded which).

The CDR3, as DNA: TGCGCCAGCAGCCAAGGGACAGGGGGTTTGGAGACCCAGTACTTC. It yields the protein CASSQGTGGLETQYF. V is TRBV4-1 and J is TRBJ2-5; 10 nucleotides line up with TRBD1. The CDR3 is 15 residues long. With V trimmed by 1 base and J by 5 bases, 4 bases remained unmatched. Germline V gene sequence: CDR1 MGHRA, CDR2 YSYEKL.